This passage covers 7 T cell receptor beta chains from one sample sequenced in a study of T cells in Graves' hyperthyroidism and ophthalmopathy. Amplified TCR beta CDR3 regions derived from RNA transcripts. TCR CDR3 underwent first-round RT-PCR with the HTBI primer set. In TCRdb, the multiplex PCR reads were re-called with MiXCR into one record per CDR3 protein. The profile shows hundreds of thousands of distinct CDR3 sequences, less than 25% of them singletons. The sequenced sample was blood. Every receptor here comes from a man aged 25 to 40 with Graves' ophthalmopathy.

CDR3 sequence: CASRGPFTDTQYF. The CDR3, as DNA: TGTGCCAGTAGGGGGCCGTTCACAGATACGCAGTATTTT. The chain recombines TRBV5-4 with TRBJ2-3; TRBD1 agrees at 7 bases. This CDR3 region has 13 residues. V was clipped by 8 bases and J by 2 bases; unmatched bases: 5. Germline CDR1 SGHNT, CDR2 YYREEE (reference sequence).

This rearrangement joins TRBV20-1 to TRBJ2-6, with 12 bases identical to TRBD1. CDR3 size: 19 residues. CDR1 is DFQATT, CDR2 SNEGSKA, per germline (reference sequence). J lost 2 bases, V lost 5 bases, and 13 bases had no gene match. CDR3 region: CSAPHLGGQGAPGANVLTF. The CDR3 DNA reads as TGCAGTGCTCCTCATCTGGGGGGACAGGGGGCACCTGGGGCCAACGTCCTGACTTTC.

This clonotype was seen only a few times. V and J are TRBV11-2 and TRBJ2-2; 10 bases match TRBD2. The CDR3 has 21 residues. V was clipped by 4 bases and J by 4 bases; unmatched bases: 21. The germline CDR1 and CDR2 sequences are SGHAT and FQNNGV. The CDR3: CASSYWGRSKPGLARTGELFF. The CDR3 coding sequence is TGTGCCAGCAGCTACTGGGGCAGGAGTAAACCGGGACTAGCGCGCACCGGGGAGCTGTTTTTT.

This clonotype was recorded only once. The J gene is TRBJ1-5, the V gene TRBV7-9; D call uncertain. The CDR3 runs to 15 residues. Germline V lookup: CDR1 SEHNR, CDR2 FQNEAQ (reference sequence). The V and J ends lost 1 base and 7 bases respectively, with 14 bases between them. CDR3 sequence (DNA): TGTGCCAGCAGCTTAGGGTCCAGGTCCAGACAGCCCCAGCATTTT. Amino acid sequence: CASSLGSRSRQPQHF.

CDR3 amino acids: CASSSINRAGANVLTF. CDR3 in DNA: TGTGCCAGCAGCTCGATAAACAGGGCTGGGGCCAACGTCCTGACTTTC. This chain uses TRBV5-4 with TRBJ2-6; a possible D gene is TRBD1 (6 bases). Trimming left V 3 bases short and J 2 bases short, with 12 bases between. The germline V gene encodes CDR1 SGHNT and CDR2 YYREEE (reference sequence). The CDR3 is made up of 16 amino acids.

This clonotype showed up many times. The chain joins TRBV4-1 to TRBJ2-3; 11 positions match TRBD2. This CDR3 contains 17 residues. Germline CDR1 and CDR2: MGHRA and YSYEKL. V shed 0 bases and J 6 bases; nucleotides not matched to a gene: 8. As DNA, the CDR3 is TGCGCCAGCAGCCAAGATGGAGCTAGCGGGAGGAGGGATACGCAGTATTTT. Translated: CASSQDGASGRRDTQYF.

This clonotype has a handful of counts. The chain employs TRBV27 and TRBJ1-4; a possible D gene is TRBD1 (5 bases). The CDR3 runs to 14 residues. V lost 4 bases to trimming and J lost 5 bases, with 11 bases between them. Germline V gene sequence: CDR1 MNHEY, CDR2 SMNVEV (reference sequence). The CDR3 protein is CASSWDGRNEKLFF. The CDR3, as DNA: TGTGCCAGCAGTTGGGACGGCCGAAATGAAAAACTGTTTTTT.